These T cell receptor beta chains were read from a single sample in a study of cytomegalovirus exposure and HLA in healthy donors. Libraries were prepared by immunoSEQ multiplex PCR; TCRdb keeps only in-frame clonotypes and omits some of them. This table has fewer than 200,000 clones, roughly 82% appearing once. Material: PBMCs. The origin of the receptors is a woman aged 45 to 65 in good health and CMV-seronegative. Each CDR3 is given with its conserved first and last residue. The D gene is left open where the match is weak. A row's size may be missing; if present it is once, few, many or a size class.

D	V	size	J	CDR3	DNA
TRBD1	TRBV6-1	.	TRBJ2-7	CASSADRGFYEQYF	TGTGCCAGCAGCGCCGACAGGGGGTTTTACGAGCAGTACTTC
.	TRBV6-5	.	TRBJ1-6	CASRYRGRPDSPLHF	TGTGCCAGCAGATACCGGGGGAGACCTGATTCACCCCTCCACTTT
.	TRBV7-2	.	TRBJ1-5	CASSIRGNQPQHF	TGTGCCAGCAGCATCAGGGGCAATCAGCCCCAGCATTTT
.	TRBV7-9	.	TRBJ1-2	CASSPRTARGYGYTF	TGTGCCAGCAGCCCTCGGACAGCCCGTGGCTATGGCTACACCTTC
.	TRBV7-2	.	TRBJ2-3	CASSLQGLSTDTQYF	TGTGCCAGCAGCTTACAGGGTCTCAGCACAGATACGCAGTATTTT
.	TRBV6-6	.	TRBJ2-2	CATRQQGGVGELFF	TGTGCCACCCGCCAGCAGGGAGGTGTCGGGGAGCTGTTTTTT
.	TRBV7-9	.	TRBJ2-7	CASSSGTREQYF	TGTGCCAGCAGCTCGGGCACTAGAGAGCAGTACTTC
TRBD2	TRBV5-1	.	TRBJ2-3	CASSSLAGGGDTQYF	TGCGCCAGCAGCTCTTTAGCGGGGGGAGGAGATACGCAGTATTTT
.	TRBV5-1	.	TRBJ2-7	CASSPTGLRSYEQYF	TGCGCCAGCAGCCCGACGGGACTGCGATCCTACGAGCAGTACTTC
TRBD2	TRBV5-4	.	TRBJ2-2	CASLAGNTGELFF	TGTGCCAGCCTAGCGGGGAACACCGGGGAGCTGTTTTTT
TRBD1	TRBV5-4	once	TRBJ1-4	CAMNQKGAKAEKLFF	TGTGCCATGAACCAAAAGGGGGCAAAAGCTGAAAAACTGTTTTTT
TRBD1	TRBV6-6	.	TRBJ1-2	CASTQGSNYGYTF	TGTGCCAGCACACAGGGGAGTAACTATGGCTACACCTTC
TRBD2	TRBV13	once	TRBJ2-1	CASSSLGLPNEQFF	TGTGCCAGCAGCTCATTGGGACTACCCAATGAGCAGTTCTTC
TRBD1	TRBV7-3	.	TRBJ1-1	CASSLIRTGENTEAFF	TGTGCCAGCAGCTTAATCCGGACAGGGGAGAACACTGAAGCTTTCTTT
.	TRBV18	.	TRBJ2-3	CASSRDRMQDTQYF	TGTGCCAGCTCACGTGACAGGATGCAAGATACGCAGTATTTT
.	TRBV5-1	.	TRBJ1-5	CASSSIDRSNQPQHF	TGCGCCAGCAGCTCGATCGACAGGAGCAATCAGCCCCAGCATTTT
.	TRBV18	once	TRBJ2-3	CASSPGQADTQYF	TGTGCCAGCTCACCGGGTCAGGCGGATACGCAGTATTTT
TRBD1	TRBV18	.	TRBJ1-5	CASSVSRTGRIGNQPQHF	TGTGCCAGCTCCGTATCTCGGACAGGACGTATTGGCAATCAGCCCCAGCATTTT
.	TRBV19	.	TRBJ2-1	CASSIDRGSYNEQFF	TGTGCCAGTAGTATAGACAGAGGCTCCTACAATGAGCAGTTCTTC
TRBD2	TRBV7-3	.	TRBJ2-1	CASSLLGGGALDNEQFF	TGTGCCAGCAGCTTATTAGGCGGGGGGGCGTTGGACAATGAGCAGTTCTTC
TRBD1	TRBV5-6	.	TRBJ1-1	CASQWTGTNTEAFF	TGTGCCAGCCAATGGACAGGGACGAACACTGAAGCTTTCTTT
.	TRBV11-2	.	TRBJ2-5	CASSFRAAQETQYF	TGTGCCAGCAGCTTCAGGGCGGCACAGGAGACCCAGTACTTC
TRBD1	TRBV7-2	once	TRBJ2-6	CASSRQGPSGANVLTF	TGTGCCAGCAGCCGACAGGGACCATCTGGGGCCAACGTCCTGACTTTC
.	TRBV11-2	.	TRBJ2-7	CASSLDLGRGDGQYF	TGTGCCAGCAGCTTAGATCTCGGCCGAGGCGACGGGCAGTACTTC
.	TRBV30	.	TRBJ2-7	CAWSRGSYEQYF	TGTGCCTGGTCCCGAGGCTCCTACGAGCAGTACTTC
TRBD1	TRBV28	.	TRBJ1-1	CASNLDRGPRAFF	TGTGCCAGCAACCTAGACAGGGGGCCAAGAGCTTTCTTT
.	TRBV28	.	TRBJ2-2	CASSFGGARTGELFF	TGTGCCAGCAGTTTTGGGGGGGCCCGGACCGGGGAGCTGTTTTTT
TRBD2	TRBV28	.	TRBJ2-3	CASSFITGGLGTDTQYF	TGTGCCAGCAGTTTTATTACGGGAGGGTTGGGAACAGATACGCAGTATTTT
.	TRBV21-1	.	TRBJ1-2	CASRNRDNYGYTF	TGTGCCAGCAGGAACAGGGACAACTATGGCTACACCTTC
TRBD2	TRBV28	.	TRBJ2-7	CASSLLAGGPQYEQYF	TGTGCCAGCAGTTTACTAGCGGGAGGGCCACAGTACGAGCAGTACTTC
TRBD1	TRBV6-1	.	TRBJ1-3	CASRGGQGYGNTIYF	TGTGCCAGCAGGGGTGGACAGGGGTACGGAAACACCATATATTTT
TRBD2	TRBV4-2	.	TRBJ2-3	CASSRLAGPDTDTQYF	TGTGCCAGCAGCCGACTAGCGGGCCCCGACACAGATACGCAGTATTTT
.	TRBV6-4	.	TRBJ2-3	CASSDRETDTQYF	TGTGCCAGCAGTGACCGGGAGACAGATACGCAGTATTTT
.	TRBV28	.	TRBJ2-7	CASSLLSGEAYEQYF	TGTGCCAGCAGTTTATTGTCGGGAGAAGCCTACGAGCAGTACTTC
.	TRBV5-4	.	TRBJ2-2	CASSLGVVNTGELFF	TGTGCCAGCAGCTTGGGAGTAGTGAACACCGGGGAGCTGTTTTTT
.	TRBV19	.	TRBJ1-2	CASSPTANYGYTF	TGTGCCAGTAGCCCGACAGCTAACTATGGCTACACCTTC
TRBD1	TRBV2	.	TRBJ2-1	CASSAETGGNEQFF	TGTGCCAGCAGTGCGGAGACAGGGGGAAATGAGCAGTTCTTC
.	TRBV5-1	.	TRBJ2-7	CASSRETSRRSYEQYF	TGCGCCAGCAGCCGCGAAACTAGCCGACGCTCCTACGAGCAGTACTTC
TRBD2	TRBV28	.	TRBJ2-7	CASSFSRREVSYEQYF	TGTGCCAGCAGTTTTTCAAGGCGGGAGGTTTCCTACGAGCAGTACTTC
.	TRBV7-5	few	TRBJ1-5	CARSQEPTGNNQPQHF	TGTGCCAGAAGCCAGGAGCCAACAGGGAACAATCAGCCCCAGCATTTT
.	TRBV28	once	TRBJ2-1	CASSFREQQFF	TGTGCCAGCAGTTTTCGTGAGCAGCAGTTCTTC